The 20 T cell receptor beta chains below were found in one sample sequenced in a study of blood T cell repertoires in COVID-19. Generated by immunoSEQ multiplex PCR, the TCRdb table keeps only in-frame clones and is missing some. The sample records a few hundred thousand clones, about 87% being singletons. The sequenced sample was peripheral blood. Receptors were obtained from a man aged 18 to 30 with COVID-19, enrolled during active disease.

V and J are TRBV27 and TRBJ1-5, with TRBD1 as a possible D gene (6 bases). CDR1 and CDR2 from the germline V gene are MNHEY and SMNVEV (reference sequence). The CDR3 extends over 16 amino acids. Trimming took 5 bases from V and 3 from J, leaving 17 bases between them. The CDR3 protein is CASSTRQALHNQPQHF. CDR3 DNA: TGTGCCAGCAGTACCCGACAGGCCCTACACAATCAGCCCCAGCATTTT.

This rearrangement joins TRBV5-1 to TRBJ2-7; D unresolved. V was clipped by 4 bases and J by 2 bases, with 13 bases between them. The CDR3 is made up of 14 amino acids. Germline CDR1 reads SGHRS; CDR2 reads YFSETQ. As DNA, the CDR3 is TGCGCCAGCAGCGTCGACACCCTCGCCTACGAGCAGTACTTC. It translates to CASSVDTLAYEQYF.

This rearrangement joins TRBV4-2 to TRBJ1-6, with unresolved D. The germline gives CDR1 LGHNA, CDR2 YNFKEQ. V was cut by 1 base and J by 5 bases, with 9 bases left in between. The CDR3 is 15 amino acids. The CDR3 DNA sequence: TGTGCCAGCAGCCAAGCTAACGCACATAATTCACCCCTCCACTTT. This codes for CASSQANAHNSPLHF.

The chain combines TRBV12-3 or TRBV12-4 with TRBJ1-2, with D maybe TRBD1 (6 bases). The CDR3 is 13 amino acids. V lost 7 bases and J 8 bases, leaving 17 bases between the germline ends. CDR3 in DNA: TGTGCCAGCACCAGCCGGTCAGGGGACGGCTACACCTTC. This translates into CASTSRSGDGYTF.

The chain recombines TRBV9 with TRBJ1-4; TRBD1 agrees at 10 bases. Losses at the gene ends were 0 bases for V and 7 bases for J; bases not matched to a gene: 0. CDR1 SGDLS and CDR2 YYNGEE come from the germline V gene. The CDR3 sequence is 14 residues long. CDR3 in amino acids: CASSVGTGGEKLFF. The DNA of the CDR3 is TGTGCCAGCAGCGTAGGGACAGGGGGTGAAAAACTGTTTTTT.

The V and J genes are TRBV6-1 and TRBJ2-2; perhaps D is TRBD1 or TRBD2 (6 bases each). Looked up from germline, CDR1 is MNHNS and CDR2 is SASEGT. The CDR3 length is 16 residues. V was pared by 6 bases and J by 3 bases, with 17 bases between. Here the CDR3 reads CASSEQGLVDTGELFF. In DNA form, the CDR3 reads TGTGCCAGCAGCGAACAGGGACTGGTAGACACCGGGGAGCTGTTTTTT.

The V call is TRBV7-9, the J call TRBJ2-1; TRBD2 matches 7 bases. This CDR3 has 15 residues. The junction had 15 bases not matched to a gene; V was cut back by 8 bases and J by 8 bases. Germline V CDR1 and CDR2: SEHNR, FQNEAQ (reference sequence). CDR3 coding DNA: TGTGCCAGCGATATTGCGGGGGTCGGCGGCGATGAGCAGTTCTTC. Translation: CASDIAGVGGDEQFF. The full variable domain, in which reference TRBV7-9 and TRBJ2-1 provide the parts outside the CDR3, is DTGVSQNPRHKITKRGQNVTFRCDPISEHNRLYWYRQTLGQGPEFLTYFQNEAQLEKSRLLSDRFSAERPKGSFSTLEIQRTEQGDSAMYLCASDIAGVGGDEQFFGPGTRLTVL.

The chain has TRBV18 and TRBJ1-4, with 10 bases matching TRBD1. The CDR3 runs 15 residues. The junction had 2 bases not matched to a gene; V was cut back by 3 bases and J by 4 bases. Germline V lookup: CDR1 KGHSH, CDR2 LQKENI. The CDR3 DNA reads TGTGCCAGCTCACCGGGACAGGGGATTAATGAAAAACTGTTTTTT. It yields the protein CASSPGQGINEKLFF.

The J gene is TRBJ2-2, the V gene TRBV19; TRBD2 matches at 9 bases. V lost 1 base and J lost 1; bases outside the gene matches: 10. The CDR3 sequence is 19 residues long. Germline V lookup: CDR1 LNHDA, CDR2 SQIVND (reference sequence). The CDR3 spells CASSIGPAGGQRNTGELFF. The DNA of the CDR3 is TGTGCCAGTAGTATAGGGCCAGCGGGGGGCCAAAGGAACACCGGGGAGCTGTTTTTT.

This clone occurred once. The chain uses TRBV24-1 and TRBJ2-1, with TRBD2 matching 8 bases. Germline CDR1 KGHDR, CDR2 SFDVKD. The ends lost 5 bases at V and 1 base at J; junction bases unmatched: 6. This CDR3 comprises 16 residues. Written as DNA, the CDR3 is TGTGCCACCAGTGTCGGACGGGGGGGGTCCTACAATGAGCAGTTCTTC. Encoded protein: CATSVGRGGSYNEQFF.

CDR3: CASSSGLGIWETQYF. CDR3 nucleotides: TGTGCCAGCAGTTCGGGACTAGGCATCTGGGAGACCCAGTACTTC. The chain couples TRBV6-5 to TRBJ2-5; 8 bases agree with TRBD2. There are 15 residues in the CDR3. The germline CDR1 and CDR2 sequences are MNHEY and SVGAGI. The J segment lost 5 bases and the V segment lost 4 bases, leaving 9 bases of the junction unmatched.

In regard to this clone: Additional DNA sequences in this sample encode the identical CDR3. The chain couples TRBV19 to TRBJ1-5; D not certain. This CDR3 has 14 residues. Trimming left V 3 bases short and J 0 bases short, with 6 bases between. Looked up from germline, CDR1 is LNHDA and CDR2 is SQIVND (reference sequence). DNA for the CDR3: TGTGCCAGTAGTATTAGAGATAGCAATCAGCCCCAGCATTTT. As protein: CASSIRDSNQPQHF.

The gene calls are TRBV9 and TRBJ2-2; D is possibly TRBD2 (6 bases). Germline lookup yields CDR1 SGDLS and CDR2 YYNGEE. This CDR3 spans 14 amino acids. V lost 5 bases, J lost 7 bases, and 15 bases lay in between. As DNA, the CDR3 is TGTGCCAGCAGTGAGACTAGTTTGGGCGGGGAGCTGTTTTTT. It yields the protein CASSETSLGGELFF.

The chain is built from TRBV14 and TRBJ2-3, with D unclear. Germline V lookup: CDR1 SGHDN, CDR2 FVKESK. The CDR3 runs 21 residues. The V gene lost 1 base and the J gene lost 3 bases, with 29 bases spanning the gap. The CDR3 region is CASSQGGWVAFAPFSTDTQYF. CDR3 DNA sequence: TGTGCCAGCAGCCAAGGAGGCTGGGTAGCTTTCGCGCCATTTTCTACAGATACGCAGTATTTT.

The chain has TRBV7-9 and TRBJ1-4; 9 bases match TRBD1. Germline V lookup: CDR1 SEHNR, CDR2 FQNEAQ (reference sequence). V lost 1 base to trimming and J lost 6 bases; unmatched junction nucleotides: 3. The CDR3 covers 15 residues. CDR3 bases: TGTGCCAGCAGCTTAGGTACAGGGGGCTATGAAAAACTGTTTTTT. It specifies CASSLGTGGYEKLFF. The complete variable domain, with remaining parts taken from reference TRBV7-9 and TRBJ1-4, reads DTGVSQNPRHKITKRGQNVTFRCDPISEHNRLYWYRQTLGQGPEFLTYFQNEAQLEKSRLLSDRFSAERPKGSFSTLEIQRTEQGDSAMYLCASSLGTGGYEKLFFGSGTQLSVL.

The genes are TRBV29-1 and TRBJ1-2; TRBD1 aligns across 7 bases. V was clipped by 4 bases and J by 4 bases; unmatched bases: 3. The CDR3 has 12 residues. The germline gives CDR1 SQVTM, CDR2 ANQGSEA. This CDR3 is CSVVAGGYGYTF. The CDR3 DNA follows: TGCAGCGTTGTCGCAGGGGGCTATGGCTACACCTTC.

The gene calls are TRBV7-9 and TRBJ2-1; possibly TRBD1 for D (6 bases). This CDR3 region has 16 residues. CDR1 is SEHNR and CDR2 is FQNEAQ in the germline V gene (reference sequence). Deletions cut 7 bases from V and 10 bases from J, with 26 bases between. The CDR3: CASTSWASRGKGEQFF. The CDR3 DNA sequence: TGTGCCAGCACGTCCTGGGCTAGCAGGGGTAAAGGGGAGCAGTTCTTC. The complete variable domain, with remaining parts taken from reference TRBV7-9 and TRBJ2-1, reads DTGVSQNPRHKITKRGQNVTFRCDPISEHNRLYWYRQTLGQGPEFLTYFQNEAQLEKSRLLSDRFSAERPKGSFSTLEIQRTEQGDSAMYLCASTSWASRGKGEQFFGPGTRLTVL.

DNA for the CDR3: TGTGCCAGCAGCGTATCCCCGACAGATACGCAGTATTTT. This translates into CASSVSPTDTQYF. V usage is TRBV9 and J usage is TRBJ2-3; D is unclear. Trimming left V 1 base short and J 3 bases short, with 6 bases between. CDR1 SGDLS and CDR2 YYNGEE come from the germline V gene. The CDR3 has 13 amino acids.

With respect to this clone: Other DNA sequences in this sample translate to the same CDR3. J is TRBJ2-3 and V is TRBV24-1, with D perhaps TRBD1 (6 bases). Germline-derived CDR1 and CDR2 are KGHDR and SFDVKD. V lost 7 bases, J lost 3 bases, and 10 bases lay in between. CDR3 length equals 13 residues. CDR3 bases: TGTGCCACCAGGGGGGCAGCAACAGATACGCAGTATTTT. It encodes CATRGAATDTQYF.

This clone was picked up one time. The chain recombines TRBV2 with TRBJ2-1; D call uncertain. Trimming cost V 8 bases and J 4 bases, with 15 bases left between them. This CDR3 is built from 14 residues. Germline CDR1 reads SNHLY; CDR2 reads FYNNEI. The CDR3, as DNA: TGTGCCAGCGCACCTCGTGGAGCATACAATGAGCAGTTCTTC. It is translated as CASAPRGAYNEQFF.